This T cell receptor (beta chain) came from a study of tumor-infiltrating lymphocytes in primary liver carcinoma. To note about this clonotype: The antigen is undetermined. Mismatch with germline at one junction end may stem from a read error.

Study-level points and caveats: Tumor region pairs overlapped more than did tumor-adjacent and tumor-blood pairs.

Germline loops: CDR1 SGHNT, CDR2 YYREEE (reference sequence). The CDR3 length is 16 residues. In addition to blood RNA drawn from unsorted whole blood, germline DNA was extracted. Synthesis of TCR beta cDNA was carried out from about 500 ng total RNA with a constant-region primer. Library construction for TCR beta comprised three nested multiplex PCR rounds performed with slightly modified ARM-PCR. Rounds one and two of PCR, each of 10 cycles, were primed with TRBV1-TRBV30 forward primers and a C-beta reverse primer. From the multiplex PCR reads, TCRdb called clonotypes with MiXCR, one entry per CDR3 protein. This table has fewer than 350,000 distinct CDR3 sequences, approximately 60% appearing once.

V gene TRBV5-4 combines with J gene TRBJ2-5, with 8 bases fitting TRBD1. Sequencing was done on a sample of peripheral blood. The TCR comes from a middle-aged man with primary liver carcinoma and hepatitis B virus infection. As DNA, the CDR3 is TGTGTCAGCAGCTTGGCGACAGGGGCTATGGGAGAGACCCAGTACTTC. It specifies CVSSLATGAMGETQYF.